The 30 T cell receptor beta chains in this list originate from one sample, sequenced in a study of blood T cell repertoires in COVID-19. Produced via immunoSEQ multiplex PCR; TCRdb's table is partial and in-frame only. The sample holds more than 350,000 clones, approximately 87% seen once. Source material: PBMCs or T cells enriched from blood (not recorded which). The receptor set was obtained from a woman in her forties or fifties who had recovered from COVID-19.

The rearrangement links TRBV2 to TRBJ2-1; 14 bases match TRBD2. The CDR3 has 16 residues. The germline gives CDR1 SNHLY, CDR2 FYNNEI. The junction had 3 bases not matched to a gene; V was cut back by 4 bases and J by 4 bases. The chain's CDR3 is CASSGTSGGLYNEQFF. CDR3 sequence (DNA): TGTGCCAGCAGTGGGACTAGCGGGGGGTTATACAATGAGCAGTTCTTC.

V usage is TRBV9 and J usage is TRBJ2-1; possible D gene TRBD2, 7 bases. With 0 bases removed from V and 3 bases from J, the gap between germline ends came to 13 bases. CDR1 is SGDLS and CDR2 is YYNGEE in the germline V gene. The CDR3 sequence is 16 residues long. The chain's CDR3 is CASSVVGGALYNEQFF. CDR3 DNA: TGTGCCAGCAGCGTAGTAGGGGGGGCCCTCTACAATGAGCAGTTCTTC.

The chain has TRBV18 and TRBJ1-1, with 12 bases fitting TRBD1. With 2 bases clipped from V and 0 bases from J, the junction kept 1 base outside the gene matches. CDR3 length: 16 amino acids. CDR1 and CDR2 (germline): KGHSH, LQKENI. CDR3 DNA: TGTGCCAGCTCACCAGGGACAGGGGGCCTGAACACTGAAGCTTTCTTT. Its protein product is CASSPGTGGLNTEAFF.

The V call is TRBV18, the J call TRBJ2-7; D is perhaps TRBD1 (5 bases). V lost 3 bases to trimming and J lost 6 bases, with 12 bases between them. Germline V gene data show CDR1 as KGHSH and CDR2 as LQKENI. The CDR3 length is 13 residues. The CDR3 protein is CASSPGPGSEQYF. The CDR3 DNA sequence: TGTGCCAGCTCACCCGGGCCAGGGTCCGAGCAGTACTTC.

The V gene is TRBV2, the J gene TRBJ1-5, with 10 bases lining up with TRBD1. Germline values: CDR1 SNHLY, CDR2 FYNNEI. V trimming: 6 bases; J trimming: 4 bases; junction bases outside the gene matches: 6. The CDR3 is 15 amino acids. CDR3 nucleotide sequence: TGTGCCAGCAGGACCGGGACAGGGGATAATCAGCCCCAGCATTTT. Its protein is CASRTGTGDNQPQHF.

This chain uses TRBV7-9 with TRBJ1-2; the match to TRBD1 covers 8 bases. V shed 4 bases, J shed 7 bases, and the junction held 11 bases outside the gene matches. Germline V gives CDR1 SEHNR, CDR2 FQNEAQ (reference sequence). This CDR3 is built from 15 residues. The CDR3 is CASSSRDRGVGGYTF. CDR3 nucleotides: TGTGCCAGCAGCTCTAGAGACAGGGGAGTCGGTGGCTACACCTTC.

The rearrangement uses TRBV6-2 or TRBV6-3 and TRBJ1-5, with 10 bases matching TRBD1. Germline assignment: CDR1 MNHEY and CDR2 SVGEGT. V lost 4 bases, J lost 2 bases, and 11 bases stayed unmatched. The CDR3 has 18 amino acids. The CDR3 coding sequence is TGTGCCAGCAGTTCTCGTCCCGGGACAGGGGCGGGCAATCAGCCCCAGCATTTT. This translates into CASSSRPGTGAGNQPQHF.

This rearrangement joins TRBV3-1 (or the pseudogene TRBV3-2) to TRBJ1-5, with no clear D. The CDR3 consists of 14 residues. Germline lookup yields CDR1 LGHDT and CDR2 YNNKEL (reference sequence). Trimming shortened V by 1 base and J by 1 base, and 5 bases separated the two germline ends. The CDR3 nucleotides are TGTGCCAGCAGCCAAGTTATGAGCAATCAGCCCCAGCATTTT. It codes for CASSQVMSNQPQHF.

The J gene is TRBJ2-7, the V gene TRBV4-3; 8 bases align to TRBD1. This CDR3 region has 16 residues. Germline V gene sequence: CDR1 LGHNA, CDR2 YSLEER. V shed 0 bases, J shed 0 bases, and the junction held 4 bases outside the gene matches. The CDR3 spells CASSQDLGTGSYEQYF. The DNA for the CDR3 is TGCGCCAGCAGCCAAGATCTGGGGACAGGCTCCTACGAGCAGTACTTC.

The V gene is TRBV18, the J gene TRBJ2-1; a weak D match, TRBD1 (6 bases). The CDR3 consists of 16 residues. Trimming cost V 6 bases and J 0 bases, with 15 bases left between them. Germline CDR1 reads KGHSH; CDR2 reads LQKENI. Here the CDR3 reads CASSLGQPDSYNEQFF. In DNA, the CDR3 is TGTGCCAGCTCGCTAGGACAGCCGGACTCCTACAATGAGCAGTTCTTC.

This chain connects TRBV2 to TRBJ2-1, with D perhaps matching TRBD1 (5 bases). The CDR3 extends over 16 amino acids. Germline V lookup: CDR1 SNHLY, CDR2 FYNNEI. Trimming shortened V by 5 bases and J by 4 bases, and 18 bases separated the two germline ends. CDR3 protein: CASSPDTPDKYNEQFF. The CDR3 DNA reads as TGTGCCAGCAGTCCCGACACCCCGGACAAATACAATGAGCAGTTCTTC.

The rearrangement uses TRBV9 and TRBJ2-3; D is possibly TRBD2 (6 bases). The CDR3 length is 14 residues. The V gene's germline CDR1 is SGDLS and CDR2 YYNGEE. V shed 7 bases and J shed 8 bases, with 20 bases lying between them. Here the CDR3 DNA reads TGTGCCAGCTCATCTGACCAGATCGGGAGTACGCAGTATTTT. The encoded protein is CASSSDQIGSTQYF.

V usage is TRBV7-3 and J usage is TRBJ2-2, with TRBD2 matching over 10 bases. Germline CDR1 reads SGHTA; CDR2 reads FQGTGA. CDR3 length: 18 residues. V shed 6 bases, J shed 1 base, and the junction held 11 bases outside the gene matches. CDR3 sequence reads: CASRLSGGTLMNTGELFF. DNA for the CDR3: TGTGCCAGCAGACTTAGCGGGGGGACACTTATGAACACCGGGGAGCTGTTTTTT.

This chain links TRBV6-1 with TRBJ2-7, with 13 bases matching TRBD2. This CDR3 comprises 16 residues. The germline V gene has CDR1 MNHNS and CDR2 SASEGT. V gave up 4 bases and J gave up 3 bases; unmatched junction bases: 6. The CDR3 DNA follows: TGTGCCAGCAGTGGCGGACTAGCGGGGGTCCTCTACGAGCAGTACTTC. This encodes CASSGGLAGVLYEQYF.

V gene TRBV20-1 combines with J gene TRBJ2-5; 8 nucleotides agree with TRBD2. The CDR3 covers 17 residues. Germline CDR1 is DFQATT and CDR2 is SNEGSKA (reference sequence). J lost 3 bases, V lost 3 bases, and 15 bases had no gene match. As DNA, the CDR3 is TGCAGTGCTAGTCAAGACACAGCGGGGGCAAATAAAGAGACCCAGTACTTC. Protein: CSASQDTAGANKETQYF.

This rearrangement joins TRBV28 to TRBJ1-1, with D maybe TRBD1 (6 bases). The CDR3 covers 15 residues. Trimming removed 8 bases at V and 1 base at J, with 17 bases between. Germline lookup yields CDR1 MDHEN and CDR2 SYDVKM. The CDR3 DNA sequence: TGTGCCAGCCGCGTTACTGCGACAGGGAACACTGAAGCTTTCTTT. Its translation is CASRVTATGNTEAFF.

This clone appeared a few times. CDR3 sequence reads: CASSLDLRYEQYF. In DNA form, the CDR3 reads TGTGCCAGCAGCTTAGACCTCCGGTACGAGCAGTACTTC. V gene TRBV7-6 combines with J gene TRBJ2-7; D not certain. Trimming left V 1 base short and J 4 bases short, with 8 bases between. CDR3 size: 13 residues. Germline CDR1 and CDR2: SGHVS and FNYEAQ.

The rearrangement joins TRBV11-2 to TRBJ2-7, with a weak D call TRBD2 (5 bases). The CDR3 covers 14 residues. Germline CDR1 is SGHAT and CDR2 is FQNNGV. Trimming removed 0 bases at V and 5 bases at J, with 11 bases between. CDR3 residues: CASSLDRGSHEQYF. The DNA for the CDR3 is TGTGCCAGCAGCTTAGATCGGGGTAGCCACGAGCAGTACTTC.

The chain uses TRBV24-1 and TRBJ2-1; 8 nucleotides align to TRBD1. V shed 3 bases, J shed 6 bases, and the junction held 6 bases outside the gene matches. In germline, CDR1 is KGHDR, CDR2 SFDVKD. The CDR3 length is 15 residues. CDR3 bases: TGTGCCACCAGTGATGACAGGGGATTCTCCAATGAGCAGTTCTTC. As protein: CATSDDRGFSNEQFF.

The chain combines TRBV9 with TRBJ2-1; possible D gene TRBD2, 7 bases. Germline V gene lookup returns CDR1 SGDLS and CDR2 YYNGEE. The CDR3 contains 14 residues. Trimming stripped 5 bases from V and 7 bases from J, with 16 bases between. CDR3 in DNA: TGTGCCAGCAGTTCTAGGACAGCGGGAAATGAGCAGTTCTTC. Encoded protein: CASSSRTAGNEQFF.

The chain links TRBV9 to TRBJ2-2, with a possible D match to TRBD2 (5 bases). The CDR3 length is 14 residues. The ends were cut back, 4 bases at V and 5 bases at J, with 12 bases in the middle. CDR1 is SGDLS, CDR2 YYNGEE, per germline. The CDR3 region is CASSPGRTTGELFF. The CDR3, as DNA: TGTGCCAGCAGCCCGGGAAGGACGACCGGGGAGCTGTTTTTT.

The genes are TRBV19 and TRBJ1-1, with D maybe TRBD1 (5 bases). V lost 5 bases and J lost 0, with 10 bases in between. The CDR3 covers 14 residues. Germline lookup yields CDR1 LNHDA and CDR2 SQIVND (reference sequence). CDR3 DNA: TGTGCCAGTAGTTTGTGGGGCATGAACACTGAAGCTTTCTTT. Protein sequence: CASSLWGMNTEAFF.

The V and J genes are TRBV12-5 and TRBJ2-1, with D maybe TRBD2 (7 bases). The germline gives CDR1 LGHNT, CDR2 FRNRAP. This CDR3 spans 17 amino acids. Trimming shortened V by 0 bases and J by 2 bases, and 14 bases separated the two germline ends. In DNA, the CDR3 is TGTGCTAGTGGTTTGGTCCTCCGGGGGGCCACCTACAATGAGCAGTTCTTC. This gives the protein CASGLVLRGATYNEQFF. The whole variable domain, remainder taken from reference TRBV12-5 and TRBJ2-1, is DARVTQTPRHKVTEMGQEVTMRCQPILGHNTVFWYRQTMMQGLELLAYFRNRAPLDDSGMPKDRFSAEMPDATLATLKIQPSEPRDSAVYFCASGLVLRGATYNEQFFGPGTRLTVL.

In the case of this clone: Relative to the germline gene, one junction end is altered; a read error may explain this. The chain joins TRBV11-2 to TRBJ1-1, with no clear D. Per the germline V gene, CDR1 is SGHAT and CDR2 is FQNNGV. The CDR3 consists of 13 residues. Here the CDR3 reads CASRLDTNTEAFF. CDR3 sequence (DNA): TGTGCCAGCAGGTTAGACACTAACACTGAAGCTTTCTTT.

This chain joins TRBV4-2 and TRBJ2-3; TRBD2 matches 9 bases. Trimming cost V 4 bases and J 2 bases; bases outside gene matches: 13. Germline V gene data show CDR1 as LGHNA and CDR2 as YNFKEQ. The CDR3 has 18 amino acids. CDR3 nucleotides: TGTGCCAGCAGCCTCGGGGCGGGGGGGGCCTATGTCACAGATACGCAGTATTTT. Its protein product is CASSLGAGGAYVTDTQYF.

This clone was observed once. The chain carries TRBV2 and TRBJ2-3; 8 bases agree with TRBD1. Germline V lookup: CDR1 SNHLY, CDR2 FYNNEI. The CDR3 totals 14 residues. After removal of 3 bases from V and 5 bases from J, the junction contained 4 bases not matched to a gene. The CDR3 sequence: CASSEGRGRDTQYF. CDR3 DNA sequence: TGTGCCAGCAGTGAGGGCAGGGGGCGAGATACGCAGTATTTT. The full variable domain, completed using reference TRBV2 and TRBJ2-3, is EPEVTQTPSHQVTQMGQEVILRCVPISNHLYFYWYRQILGQKVEFLVSFYNNEISEKSEIFDDQFSVERPDGSNFTLKIRSTKLEDSAMYFCASSEGRGRDTQYFGPGTRLTVL.

This chain connects TRBV9 to TRBJ2-7, with 7 nucleotides matching TRBD1. With V trimmed by 0 bases and J by 4 bases, 4 bases remained unmatched. Germline assignment: CDR1 SGDLS and CDR2 YYNGEE. The CDR3 runs 14 residues. CDR3 protein: CASSVGQGGYEQYF. The CDR3 region has the DNA TGTGCCAGCAGCGTAGGACAGGGTGGGTACGAGCAGTACTTC.

The V gene is TRBV13, the J gene TRBJ1-2; unclear D gene. Germline values: CDR1 PRHDT, CDR2 FYEKMQ (reference sequence). Trimming cost V 4 bases and J 12 bases, with 18 bases left between them. The CDR3 runs 13 residues. CDR3 amino acids: CASSSMHQSMDTF. The CDR3 nucleotides read TGTGCCAGCAGCTCCATGCATCAGTCCATGGACACCTTC.

This chain connects TRBV19 to TRBJ1-5, with D maybe TRBD1 (6 bases). V was cut by 5 bases and J by 4 bases, with 15 bases left in between. The CDR3 totals 15 residues. Per the germline V gene, CDR1 is LNHDA and CDR2 is SQIVND (reference sequence). The CDR3 loop is CASSGQSADNQPQHF. The CDR3 DNA sequence: TGTGCCAGTAGTGGACAGTCGGCGGATAATCAGCCCCAGCATTTT. Together with reference TRBV19 and TRBJ1-5, the CDR3 gives the full variable domain: DGGITQSPKYLFRKEGQNVTLSCEQNLNHDAMYWYRQDPGQGLRLIYYSQIVNDFQKGDIAEGYSVSREKKESFPLTVTSAQKNPTAFYLCASSGQSADNQPQHFGDGTRLSIL.

CDR3 nucleotide sequence: TGCGCCAGCAAGGGGACCTCCTACAGGGCTAATGAAAAACTGTTTTTT. It translates to CASKGTSYRANEKLFF. This rearrangement joins TRBV5-1 to TRBJ1-4; D is perhaps TRBD1 (6 bases). The germline V gene encodes CDR1 SGHRS and CDR2 YFSETQ. This CDR3 contains 16 residues. The V end lost 6 bases, the J end lost 3 bases, and 18 bases lay between the germline ends.